These 28 T cell receptor beta chains came from one sample sequenced in a study of immune characterization of retroperitoneal liposarcoma. TCRdb analysed the PCR reads with MiXCR anew, one entry per CDR3 protein. The table has 11,000 or so distinct CDR3 sequences, roughly 22% seen once. The sequencing input was blood. These receptor sequences come from a female donor with retroperitoneal liposarcoma.

This chain connects TRBV20-1 to TRBJ2-1; the match to TRBD2 covers 7 bases. With 0 bases clipped from V and 8 bases from J, the junction kept 7 bases outside the gene matches. This CDR3 contains 14 residues. The germline gives CDR1 DFQATT, CDR2 SNEGSKA (reference sequence). The DNA of the CDR3 is TGCAGTGCTAGAGATTGGACTAGTCTCGATGAGCAGTTCTTC. Its translation is CSARDWTSLDEQFF.

The chain uses TRBV14 and TRBJ2-5, with unresolved D. The J call is uncertain, as TRBJ2-7 better fits the DNA end. The CDR3 sequence is 12 residues long. The germline CDR1 and CDR2 sequences are SGHDN and FVKESK. The CDR3 sequence is CASSLEDYEQYF. Written as DNA, the CDR3 is TGTGCCAGCAGCCTAGAAGACTACGAGCAGTACTTC.

Relative to its sample, this clonotype is medium-sized. The CDR3 loop is CASSESSGNQETQYF. The DNA of the CDR3 is TGTGCCAGCAGTGAGTCTAGCGGGAACCAAGAGACCCAGTACTTC. V is TRBV6-4 and J is TRBJ2-5, with 9 bases matching TRBD2. The germline CDR1 and CDR2 sequences are MRHNA and SNTAGT. The ends lost 3 bases at V and 0 bases at J; junction bases unmatched: 2. The CDR3 covers 15 residues.

This clonotype was found many times. The chain combines TRBV6-5 with TRBJ2-2; 7 nucleotides agree with TRBD1. Germline V gene lookup returns CDR1 MNHEY and CDR2 SVGAGI. The CDR3 sequence is 16 residues long. With 4 bases clipped from V and 0 bases from J, the junction kept 5 bases outside the gene matches. The CDR3 region is CASSLGDSTNTGELFF. DNA of the CDR3: TGTGCCAGCAGTTTGGGGGACAGCACGAACACCGGGGAGCTGTTTTTT.

At least ten counts were recorded for this clonotype. The chain combines TRBV12-3 or TRBV12-4 with TRBJ1-2; no firm D call. This CDR3 comprises 15 residues. Trimming took off 7 bases at V and 3 bases at J, with 18 bases between the two ends. The CDR3: CASTVSPPRDYGYTF. CDR3 sequence (DNA): TGTGCCAGCACCGTTTCCCCACCCCGGGACTATGGCTACACCTTC.

About this clonotype itself: Possible read error: a much larger clone is one base away. A read error is likely, as this CDR3 ends without the conserved phenylalanine or tryptophan. The rearrangement uses TRBV6-1 and TRBJ2-1; no definite D call. Germline lookup yields CDR1 MNHNS and CDR2 SASEGT. This CDR3 comprises 13 residues. Trimming stripped 8 bases from V and 3 bases from J, with 11 bases between. The DNA for the CDR3 is TGTGCCAGCGCCGACTCCAACTACAATGAGCAGTTCTTA. Protein sequence: CASADSNYNEQFL.

On this clonotype itself: At one end, the junction sequence differs from germline, possibly due to a read error. V and J are TRBV5-3 and TRBJ2-1; D is unclear. TRBV5-3 is sorted into the ORF group, with uncertain function. This CDR3 spans 15 amino acids. This chain's CDR3 is CASSLGLSSYNEQFF. For the CDR3, the DNA is TGTGCCAGCAGCTTAGGGCTCAGCTCCTACAATGAGCAGTTCTTC.

Within the sample, this clonotype is medium-sized (0.01 to 0.1%). The rearrangement uses TRBV12-3 or TRBV12-4 and TRBJ2-2; 9 bases line up with TRBD1. The CDR3 covers 15 residues. The V segment lost 6 bases and the J segment 4 bases; nucleotides outside the gene matches: 6. The CDR3 spells CASSQGQGSTGELFF. For the CDR3, the DNA is TGTGCCAGCAGCCAAGGACAGGGGAGCACCGGGGAGCTGTTTTTT.

This clonotype rates as medium-sized (0.01 to 0.1%). J is TRBJ2-2 and V is TRBV11-1, with D perhaps TRBD1 (6 bases). The CDR3 totals 16 residues. Germline V gene data show CDR1 as SGHAT and CDR2 as FQDESV (reference sequence). With 5 bases removed from V and 1 base from J, the gap between germline ends came to 14 bases. The CDR3 nucleotides are TGTGCCAGCAGCCTAAGACAGGTGGTGAACACCGGGGAGCTGTTTTTT. This sequence encodes CASSLRQVVNTGELFF.

This clonotype has at least ten counts. V usage is TRBV6-1 and J usage is TRBJ2-5; 10 bases line up with TRBD2. The CDR3 length is 16 residues. Germline CDR1 reads MNHNS; CDR2 reads SASEGT. After removal of 5 bases from V and 5 bases from J, the junction contained 11 bases not matched to a gene. Here the CDR3 reads CASSQGLAVEGETQYF. CDR3 nucleotide sequence: TGTGCCAGCAGTCAAGGACTAGCGGTAGAGGGGGAGACCCAGTACTTC.

Judged by abundance, this clonotype is medium-sized (0.01 to 0.1%). The V and J genes are TRBV12-3 or TRBV12-4 and TRBJ2-1; D could derive from TRBD1 or TRBD2 (5 bases each). CDR3 length: 15 residues. Trimming stripped 10 bases from V and 5 bases from J, with 21 bases between. CDR3 bases: TGTGCCATCTCTTGGGGCTCGGGGATGGACAATGAGCAGTTCTTC. It encodes CAISWGSGMDNEQFF.

The sample holds many counts of this clonotype. This rearrangement joins TRBV12-3 or TRBV12-4 to TRBJ2-3; no firm D call. The CDR3 loop spans 13 amino acids. The germline V and J ends were trimmed by 7 bases and 5 bases, with 13 bases remaining between them. The DNA of the CDR3 is TGTGCCAGCATACAAGGTGGACGAGATACGCAGTATTTT. This codes for CASIQGGRDTQYF.

This clonotype was detected only once. The chain joins TRBV6-6 to TRBJ2-4; a possible D gene is TRBD2 (6 bases). Trimming pared 2 bases from V and 13 bases from J, leaving 18 bases between. This CDR3 is built from 14 residues. In germline, CDR1 is MNHNY, CDR2 SVGAGI (reference sequence). CDR3 sequence: CASSYRRTGVPQYF. CDR3 nucleotides: TGTGCCAGCAGTTACCGACGCACGGGGGTGCCCCAGTACTTC.

This chain connects TRBV6-1 to TRBJ1-5; D is unclear. With 1 base removed from V and 6 bases from J, the gap between germline ends came to 10 bases. The CDR3 is made up of 14 amino acids. From germline, CDR1 is MNHNS and CDR2 SASEGT. Here the CDR3 reads CASSEGGGAQPQHF. CDR3 coding DNA: TGTGCCAGCAGTGAAGGGGGAGGAGCTCAGCCCCAGCATTTT.

The chain has TRBV12-3 or TRBV12-4 and TRBJ1-6; 7 bases align to TRBD1. The junction had 5 bases not matched to a gene; V was cut back by 5 bases and J by 7 bases. The CDR3 has 14 residues. The CDR3 loop is CASSEGQNNSPLHF. Written as DNA, the CDR3 is TGTGCCAGCAGTGAGGGACAGAACAATTCACCCCTCCACTTT.

The chain links TRBV27 to TRBJ2-1; D is perhaps TRBD1 or TRBD2 (5 bases each). The DNA end is a closer match to TRBJ2-7, so the J assignment may be wrong. In germline, CDR1 is MNHEY, CDR2 SMNVEV (reference sequence). The CDR3 spans 16 residues. The CDR3 sequence: CASSIPGRGSYNEQYF. The CDR3 nucleotides read TGTGCCAGCAGTATCCCGGGACGGGGCTCCTACAATGAGCAGTACTTC.

V usage is TRBV20-1 and J usage is TRBJ2-5, with 9 bases identical to TRBD2. J lost 5 bases, V lost 6 bases, and 4 bases had no gene match. The CDR3 extends over 12 amino acids. Germline CDR1 is DFQATT and CDR2 is SNEGSKA (reference sequence). CDR3 region: CSAAGGGETQYF. CDR3 sequence (DNA): TGCAGTGCCGCGGGGGGGGGGGAGACCCAGTACTTC.

This clonotype came up many times. The chain recombines TRBV7-8 with TRBJ2-1; D uncertain. The CDR3 is 15 amino acids. From germline, CDR1 is SGHVS and CDR2 FQNEAQ. V lost 2 bases and J 9 bases, leaving 17 bases between the germline ends. The CDR3 DNA reads TGTGCCAGCAGCTTATTATCGAAAGTCGGCGGTGAGCAGTTCTTC. Translating it yields CASSLLSKVGGEQFF.

For this clonotype: Likely a read error: the CDR3 ends without its conserved phenylalanine or tryptophan. The DNA is omitted, as the CDR3 cannot be located on it reliably, and the CDR3 follows TCRdb's listing. The chain combines TRBV20-1 with TRBJ1-6. Per the germline V gene, CDR1 is DFQATT and CDR2 is SNEGSKA (reference sequence). The CDR3 length is 14 residues, termini included. The CDR3 sequence: CSGWGGSNEQFFGP.

By share, this clonotype counts as medium-sized. V gene TRBV12-3 or TRBV12-4 combines with J gene TRBJ2-3; the D is unclear. This CDR3 comprises 11 residues. The germline V and J ends were trimmed by 5 bases and 3 bases, with 3 bases remaining between them. The CDR3 reads CASSLTDTQYF. Here the CDR3 DNA reads TGTGCCAGCAGTCTTACAGATACGCAGTATTTT.

CDR3: CASSLGTGGIQGEQYF. The CDR3 DNA is TGCGCCAGCAGCTTGGGGACAGGGGGGATTCAGGGCGAGCAGTACTTC. The rearrangement links TRBV5-1 to TRBJ2-1, with 10 bases lining up with TRBD1. The tail of the sequence fits TRBJ2-7 better, so the J call may be wrong. This CDR3 comprises 16 residues. Per the germline V gene, CDR1 is SGHRS and CDR2 is YFSETQ.

This clonotype is medium-sized by share. This sequence joins TRBV6-6 and TRBJ2-2; either TRBD1 or TRBD2 may fit D (6 bases each). Germline V gene sequence: CDR1 MNHNY, CDR2 SVGAGI (reference sequence). V shed 0 bases and J shed 3 bases, with 17 bases lying between them. The length of the CDR3 is 18 residues. The CDR3 loop reads CASSYSGSGGGYTGELFF. The CDR3 DNA is TGTGCCAGCAGTTACTCCGGCTCCGGGGGCGGGTACACCGGGGAGCTGTTTTTT.

The V and J genes are TRBV6-1 and TRBJ2-7; TRBD1 matches at 8 bases. J was trimmed by 3 bases and V by 0 bases; bases with no gene match: 4. CDR3 length: 15 residues. Germline V gives CDR1 MNHNS, CDR2 SASEGT. The CDR3 sequence: CASSEAGQGYYEQYF. CDR3 DNA: TGTGCCAGCAGTGAAGCCGGACAGGGCTACTACGAGCAGTACTTC.

This clonotype was found a few times. V and J are TRBV12-3 or TRBV12-4 and TRBJ2-7; 11 positions match TRBD1. Trimming cost V 5 bases and J 4 bases; bases outside gene matches: 4. The CDR3 length is 14 residues. CDR3 loop: CASSTGTGGYEQYF. The CDR3 bases are TGTGCCAGCAGTACCGGGACAGGGGGTTACGAGCAGTACTTC.

This clonotype is labeled medium-sized. The rearrangement joins TRBV6-5 to TRBJ2-3; D possibly corresponds to TRBD2 (6 bases). Germline lookup yields CDR1 MNHEY and CDR2 SVGAGI. The CDR3 covers 16 residues. V gave up 0 bases and J gave up 1 base, with 11 bases separating them. CDR3 in amino acids: CASSYSGLRGTDTQYF. As DNA, the CDR3 is TGTGCCAGCAGTTACTCGGGACTGAGGGGCACAGATACGCAGTATTTT.

There are a few counts of this clonotype. This chain connects TRBV4-1 to TRBJ2-5; 9 bases are shared with TRBD2. The J segment lost 1 base and the V segment lost 1 base, leaving 4 bases of the junction unmatched. The germline V gene encodes CDR1 MGHRA and CDR2 YSYEKL. The CDR3 has 16 residues. The CDR3 spells CASSQGLADFQETQYF. The CDR3 DNA reads as TGCGCCAGCAGCCAAGGACTAGCGGATTTCCAAGAGACCCAGTACTTC.

The V gene is TRBV10-1, the J gene TRBJ2-7, with D possibly matching TRBD2 (6 bases). Trimming removed 10 bases from V and 2 bases from J, with 15 bases in between. The CDR3 runs to 13 residues. Germline assignment: CDR1 WNHNN and CDR2 SYGVQD (reference sequence). The CDR3 is CATSASATYEQYF. In DNA, the CDR3 is TGCGCCACCTCCGCTAGCGCGACCTACGAGCAGTACTTC.

This clonotype is medium-sized (0.01 to 0.1%) by share. V usage is TRBV12-3 or TRBV12-4 and J usage is TRBJ1-1; the D gene is possibly TRBD1 (6 bases). The CDR3 is made up of 14 amino acids. Trimming took off 5 bases at V and 1 base at J, with 11 bases between the two ends. This chain's CDR3 is CASSIRTENTEAFF. CDR3 bases: TGTGCCAGCAGTATAAGGACAGAGAACACTGAAGCTTTCTTT.